The present T cell receptor (beta chain) was sequenced within a study of blood T cells in healthy people across ages. Donation came from healthy Caucasian individuals in Russia who were aged 6 to 90. V was cut by 5 bases and J by 3 bases, with 17 bases left in between. This CDR3 is built from 17 residues. The germline CDR1 and CDR2 sequences are SGHVS and FQNEAQ. This clonotype showed up just a few times. Combining a sample-barcoded 5' primer with a J-beta primer mix, a second PCR ran for roughly 7 to 12 cycles. Each cDNA molecule was tagged by a template-switch adaptor with 12 random nucleotides. TCRdb used MiXCR to reprocess the 5' RACE reads, holding one entry per CDR3 protein. The sample shows 1.8 million or so distinct CDR3 sequences, about two fifths of them seen only once.

Sequenced sample: blood. The chain uses TRBV7-8 and TRBJ1-6, with no clear D. The sequence derives from a human donor in good health. The CDR3 sequence: CASSRNGVPDYNSPLHF. The CDR3 nucleotides read TGTGCCAGCAGCCGCAATGGGGTGCCCGACTATAATTCACCCCTCCACTTT.